The rows below give T cell receptor beta chains drawn from one sample of a study of early T cells in non-severe SARS-CoV-2 infection. TCRdb used MiXCR to reprocess the 5' RACE reads, holding one entry per CDR3 protein. The data show under 60,000 distinct CDR3 sequences, 8.2% seen once. Sequenced: whole blood. These receptors came from an adult who was a healthcare worker with PCR-confirmed SARS-CoV-2 infection or an uninfected control (not recorded which). CDR3s include the opening cysteine and the closing phenylalanine or tryptophan. The D gene is left open where the match is weak. Not every row has a clone size; where given, it reads once, few, many or a size class.

J gene: TRBJ2-5
D gene: .
clone size: .
V gene: TRBV11-2
CDR3 length: 14
CDR3 protein: CASTKGLYQETQYF
CDR3 DNA: TGTGCCAGCACCAAGGGACTGTACCAAGAGACCCAGTACTTC

J gene: TRBJ2-1
D gene: .
clone size: few
V gene: TRBV20-1
CDR3 length: 14
CDR3 protein: CSARSGGSYNEQFF
CDR3 DNA: TGCAGTGCCAGGAGCGGCGGCTCCTACAATGAGCAGTTCTTC

J gene: TRBJ1-6
D gene: .
clone size: .
V gene: TRBV3-1
CDR3 length: 16
CDR3 protein: CASSPQGRRPNSPLHF
CDR3 DNA: TGTGCCAGTTCCCCCCAGGGGCGCAGGCCTAATTCACCCCTCCACTTT

J gene: TRBJ1-6
D gene: TRBD1
clone size: .
V gene: TRBV5-1
CDR3 length: 17
CDR3 protein: CASSLTTGQLLNSPLHF
CDR3 DNA: TGCGCCAGCAGCTTGACGACGGGACAGCTGCTCAATTCACCCCTCCACTTT

J gene: TRBJ1-2
D gene: .
clone size: few
V gene: TRBV28
CDR3 length: 13
CDR3 protein: CASSFEGGYGYTF
CDR3 DNA: TGTGCCAGCAGTTTCGAAGGGGGCTATGGCTACACCTTC

J gene: TRBJ2-1
D gene: .
clone size: few
V gene: TRBV3-1
CDR3 length: 15
CDR3 protein: CASSQVVMGHNEQFF
CDR3 DNA: TGTGCCAGCAGCCAAGTGGTCATGGGGCACAATGAGCAGTTCTTC

J gene: TRBJ1-1
D gene: .
clone size: many
V gene: TRBV11-2
CDR3 length: 13
CDR3 protein: CASSLVSYTEAFF
CDR3 DNA: TGTGCCAGCAGCCTAGTTTCCTACACTGAAGCTTTCTTT

J gene: TRBJ2-4
D gene: .
clone size: many
V gene: TRBV5-5
CDR3 length: 15
CDR3 protein: CASSLLGLTKNIQYF
CDR3 DNA: TGTGCCAGCAGCTTGTTAGGGTTGACCAAAAACATTCAGTACTTC

J gene: TRBJ2-7
D gene: TRBD1
clone size: many
V gene: TRBV28
CDR3 length: 15
CDR3 protein: CASSLQGQGSYEQYF
CDR3 DNA: TGTGCCAGCAGTTTACAAGGACAGGGGTCGTACGAGCAGTACTTC

J gene: TRBJ2-3
D gene: .
clone size: .
V gene: TRBV2
CDR3 length: 15
CDR3 protein: CASSPRGAYTDTQYF
CDR3 DNA: TGTGCCAGCAGTCCACGGGGGGCTTACACAGATACGCAGTATTTT

J gene: TRBJ2-1
D gene: TRBD2
clone size: few
V gene: TRBV20-1
CDR3 length: 14
CDR3 protein: CSAAGTSVLVEQFF
CDR3 DNA: TGCAGTGCCGCCGGGACTAGCGTTCTCGTTGAGCAGTTCTTC

J gene: TRBJ2-7
D gene: .
clone size: many
V gene: TRBV5-6
CDR3 length: 14
CDR3 protein: CASSLGLSSSEQYF
CDR3 DNA: TGTGCCAGCAGCTTGGGACTCTCCTCTTCCGAGCAGTACTTC

J gene: TRBJ2-1
D gene: .
clone size: medium-sized
V gene: TRBV11-2
CDR3 length: 12
CDR3 protein: CASSFLMGEQFF
CDR3 DNA: TGTGCCAGCAGCTTCCTAATGGGTGAGCAGTTCTTC

J gene: TRBJ2-3
D gene: TRBD2
clone size: many
V gene: TRBV9
CDR3 length: 16
CDR3 protein: CASTTKGLAPTDTQYF
CDR3 DNA: TGTGCCAGCACCACCAAGGGACTAGCGCCCACAGATACGCAGTATTTT

J gene: TRBJ2-7
D gene: .
clone size: few
V gene: TRBV20-1
CDR3 length: 16
CDR3 protein: CSATKVGTGDPYEQYF
CDR3 DNA: TGCAGTGCTACGAAAGTCGGGACGGGGGACCCCTACGAGCAGTACTTC

J gene: TRBJ1-3
D gene: .
clone size: .
V gene: TRBV11-2
CDR3 length: 16
CDR3 protein: CASSLERHLSGNTIYF
CDR3 DNA: TGTGCCAGCAGCTTAGAAAGGCACCTCTCTGGAAACACCATATATTTT

J gene: TRBJ1-1
D gene: .
clone size: many
V gene: TRBV7-3
CDR3 length: 13
CDR3 protein: CASSLILNTEAFF
CDR3 DNA: TGTGCCAGCAGCTTAATATTGAACACTGAAGCTTTCTTT

J gene: TRBJ2-5
D gene: .
clone size: .
V gene: TRBV18
CDR3 length: 11
CDR3 protein: CASTAQETQYF
CDR3 DNA: TGTGCCAGCACAGCGCAGGAGACCCAGTACTTC

J gene: TRBJ2-3
D gene: .
clone size: few
V gene: TRBV6-1
CDR3 length: 14
CDR3 protein: CASRASAGTDTQYF
CDR3 DNA: TGTGCCAGCAGGGCTAGCGCTGGCACAGATACGCAGTATTTT

J gene: TRBJ1-5
D gene: .
clone size: few
V gene: TRBV18
CDR3 length: 12
CDR3 protein: CASSLENQPQHF
CDR3 DNA: TGTGCCAGCTCACTAGAAAATCAGCCCCAGCATTTT

J gene: TRBJ2-6
D gene: .
clone size: .
V gene: TRBV11-2
CDR3 length: 14
CDR3 protein: CASSPTSGANVLTF
CDR3 DNA: TGTGCCAGCAGCCCTACCTCTGGGGCCAACGTCCTGACTTTC

J gene: TRBJ2-5
D gene: .
clone size: .
V gene: TRBV7-9
CDR3 length: 15
CDR3 protein: CASSFDTPLVGTQYF
CDR3 DNA: TGTGCCAGCAGCTTCGACACCCCACTAGTAGGGACCCAGTACTTC

J gene: TRBJ2-3
D gene: TRBD2
clone size: few
V gene: TRBV4-1
CDR3 length: 17
CDR3 protein: CASSQEGGSMATDTQYF
CDR3 DNA: TGCGCCAGCAGCCAAGAGGGGGGGTCAATGGCTACAGATACGCAGTATTTT

J gene: TRBJ1-2
D gene: .
clone size: .
V gene: TRBV5-6
CDR3 length: 13
CDR3 protein: CASKWGSNYGYTF
CDR3 DNA: TGTGCCAGCAAATGGGGGTCTAACTATGGCTACACCTTC

J gene: TRBJ1-5
D gene: .
clone size: .
V gene: TRBV11-2
CDR3 length: 18
CDR3 protein: CASSLGITGSGSNQPQHF
CDR3 DNA: TGTGCCAGCAGCTTAGGGATCACGGGAAGCGGGAGCAATCAGCCCCAGCATTTT

J gene: TRBJ2-7
D gene: TRBD1
clone size: .
V gene: TRBV11-2
CDR3 length: 16
CDR3 protein: CASSFSGQGNLHEQYF
CDR3 DNA: TGTGCCAGCAGCTTCTCGGGACAGGGTAACCTCCACGAGCAGTACTTC

J gene: TRBJ2-1
D gene: TRBD1
clone size: few
V gene: TRBV29-1
CDR3 length: 14
CDR3 protein: CSVVRDRLYNEQFF
CDR3 DNA: TGCAGCGTTGTCAGGGACAGACTCTACAATGAGCAGTTCTTC

J gene: TRBJ2-1
D gene: TRBD2
clone size: many
V gene: TRBV28
CDR3 length: 15
CDR3 protein: CASSLPGGVSGAQFF
CDR3 DNA: TGTGCCAGCAGTTTACCTGGGGGGGTGTCAGGCGCCCAGTTCTTC

J gene: TRBJ1-2
D gene: .
clone size: few
V gene: TRBV27
CDR3 length: 18
CDR3 protein: CASSLSMGQDLANYGYTF
CDR3 DNA: TGTGCCAGCAGTTTATCGATGGGGCAGGACTTAGCTAACTATGGCTACACCTTC

J gene: TRBJ2-7
D gene: .
clone size: many
V gene: TRBV11-2
CDR3 length: 13
CDR3 protein: CASSSDSSYEQYF
CDR3 DNA: TGTGCCAGCAGCTCGGACAGTTCCTACGAGCAGTACTTC

J gene: TRBJ2-2
D gene: .
clone size: .
V gene: TRBV27
CDR3 length: 13
CDR3 protein: CASRKGVSGELFF
CDR3 DNA: TGTGCCAGCCGGAAGGGTGTATCCGGGGAGCTGTTTTTT

J gene: TRBJ1-6
D gene: .
clone size: .
V gene: TRBV5-1
CDR3 length: 13
CDR3 protein: CASSLAGGSPLHF
CDR3 DNA: TGCGCCAGCAGCTTGGCCGGGGGTTCACCCCTCCACTTT

J gene: TRBJ1-1
D gene: TRBD1
clone size: few
V gene: TRBV27
CDR3 length: 15
CDR3 protein: CASSLQGALNTEAFF
CDR3 DNA: TGTGCCAGCAGTTTACAGGGGGCCCTGAACACTGAAGCTTTCTTT

J gene: TRBJ1-5
D gene: .
clone size: few
V gene: TRBV29-1
CDR3 length: 13
CDR3 protein: CSVAGGTDQPQHF
CDR3 DNA: TGCAGCGTTGCGGGAGGAACCGATCAGCCCCAGCATTTT

J gene: TRBJ2-7
D gene: TRBD2
clone size: many
V gene: TRBV12-5
CDR3 length: 16
CDR3 protein: CASGLVPLSGVYEQYF
CDR3 DNA: TGTGCTAGTGGTTTGGTCCCTCTGAGCGGGGTCTACGAGCAGTACTTC

J gene: TRBJ2-7
D gene: TRBD2
clone size: .
V gene: TRBV29-1
CDR3 length: 14
CDR3 protein: CSVELAGVSYEQYF
CDR3 DNA: TGCAGCGTTGAACTAGCGGGGGTTAGTTACGAGCAGTACTTC

J gene: TRBJ2-3
D gene: .
clone size: few
V gene: TRBV9
CDR3 length: 13
CDR3 protein: CASSPYTTDTQYF
CDR3 DNA: TGTGCCAGCAGCCCATACACAACAGATACGCAGTATTTT

J gene: TRBJ2-3
D gene: .
clone size: .
V gene: TRBV5-1
CDR3 length: 16
CDR3 protein: CASSLAVTQGSDTQYF
CDR3 DNA: TGCGCCAGCAGCTTGGCCGTGACCCAGGGATCAGATACGCAGTATTTT

J gene: TRBJ2-3
D gene: .
clone size: many
V gene: TRBV7-7
CDR3 length: 13
CDR3 protein: CASSLEPTDTQYF
CDR3 DNA: TGTGCTAGCAGCTTAGAACCTACAGATACGCAGTATTTT

J gene: TRBJ1-1
D gene: .
clone size: few
V gene: TRBV4-2
CDR3 length: 13
CDR3 protein: CASSQDVGPQAFF
CDR3 DNA: TGTGCCAGCAGCCAAGATGTCGGGCCTCAAGCTTTCTTT

J gene: TRBJ2-7
D gene: .
clone size: .
V gene: TRBV20-1
CDR3 length: 15
CDR3 protein: CSARSPGRRTSEQYF
CDR3 DNA: TGCAGTGCTAGATCTCCCGGGCGGCGCACGAGCGAGCAGTACTTC

J gene: TRBJ2-5
D gene: .
clone size: many
V gene: TRBV6-1
CDR3 length: 18
CDR3 protein: CASSEALTGSASKETQYF
CDR3 DNA: TGTGCCAGCAGTGAAGCTCTTACAGGTTCAGCGTCCAAAGAGACCCAGTACTTC

J gene: TRBJ2-3
D gene: TRBD2
clone size: .
V gene: TRBV20-1
CDR3 length: 15
CDR3 protein: CSATLGSGGTDTQYF
CDR3 DNA: TGCAGTGCTACCCTGGGGAGCGGGGGTACAGATACGCAGTATTTT

J gene: TRBJ2-7
D gene: TRBD1
clone size: few
V gene: TRBV6-5
CDR3 length: 14
CDR3 protein: CASSYTTGINEQYF
CDR3 DNA: TGTGCCAGCAGTTACACGACAGGGATAAACGAGCAGTACTTC

J gene: TRBJ2-3
D gene: .
clone size: few
V gene: TRBV20-1
CDR3 length: 14
CDR3 protein: CSAIPGRFEDTQYF
CDR3 DNA: TGCAGTGCTATCCCTGGCCGGTTTGAAGATACGCAGTATTTT

J gene: TRBJ1-2
D gene: .
clone size: .
V gene: TRBV18
CDR3 length: 15
CDR3 protein: CASSPRVGGGDGYTF
CDR3 DNA: TGTGCCAGCTCACCACGGGTGGGCGGAGGTGATGGCTACACCTTC

J gene: TRBJ2-3
D gene: .
clone size: few
V gene: TRBV11-2
CDR3 length: 12
CDR3 protein: CASSPNLDTQYF
CDR3 DNA: TGTGCCAGCAGCCCTAATTTGGATACGCAGTATTTT

J gene: TRBJ2-7
D gene: TRBD2
clone size: few
V gene: TRBV11-2
CDR3 length: 13
CDR3 protein: CASSSGREYEQYF
CDR3 DNA: TGTGCCAGCAGCTCAGGGAGGGAGTACGAGCAGTACTTC

J gene: TRBJ2-1
D gene: TRBD2
clone size: .
V gene: TRBV11-1
CDR3 length: 14
CDR3 protein: CASSLKERGHEQFF
CDR3 DNA: TGTGCCAGCAGCTTAAAAGAGCGGGGACATGAGCAGTTCTTC

J gene: TRBJ2-3
D gene: TRBD2
clone size: few
V gene: TRBV9
CDR3 length: 18
CDR3 protein: CASSVDGRSPVSTDTQYF
CDR3 DNA: TGTGCCAGCAGCGTAGACGGGAGGAGCCCAGTAAGCACAGATACGCAGTATTTT